This entry concerns a single T cell receptor (beta chain). The antigen is not known. This entry comes from a study of T cells in narcolepsy. The trim removed 8 bases at V and 3 bases at J, leaving 2 bases unmatched. This CDR3 comprises 13 residues. The germline CDR1 and CDR2 sequences are MNHNY and SVGAGI (reference sequence). Assay used: immunoSEQ multiplex PCR; TCRdb lists only in-frame clones, some missing. This sample has some 32,000 clones; approximately 78% occur once, and the top ten carry roughly 1.2%. Study-level points and caveats: Same-patient CSF and blood CD4+ T cell clonotypes included HCRT-specific and TRIB2-specific autoreactive ones. Blood of same and different patients, but not healthy controls, reportedly held recurring autoreactive clonotypes.

The genes are TRBV6-6 and TRBJ2-1, with 9 nucleotides matching TRBD2. Source material: CD45RA- memory CD4+ T cells from PBMCs. The TCR comes from a human donor with narcolepsy. Here the CDR3 reads CASRLADYNEQFF. CDR3 nucleotides: TGTGCCAGCCGACTAGCGGACTACAATGAGCAGTTCTTC.